The entry that follows covers one T cell receptor beta chain sequence. The data belong to a study of blood T cell repertoires in COVID-19. Study in general: Collection of acute and convalescent COVID-19 samples took place in the United States, Italy and Spain. The analysed material was cDNA or gDNA that came from T cells, B-cell-depleted T cells, or PBMCs.

Authors' data handling: From reference gene primer amplification, estimates of nucleated cell counts were derived. Sequencing used immunoSEQ multiplex PCR; TCRdb keeps in-frame clones, though not all of them. V and J calls and clone size are given by that table; D and trimming were obtained from the DNA. The sample has about 130,000 clones; approximately 89% are singletons. Trimming cost V 0 bases and J 5 bases, with 9 bases left between them. The CDR3 length is 14 residues. Germline V gene data show CDR1 as SGHRS and CDR2 as YFSETQ. The TCR sequence derives from a man over 45 with acute or convalescent COVID-19. The chain links TRBV5-1 to TRBJ2-1, with D perhaps TRBD1 (5 bases). The sequenced sample was peripheral blood. The CDR3 sequence: CASSLVQGNNEQFF. CDR3 nucleotides: TGCGCCAGCAGCTTGGTCCAGGGAAACAATGAGCAGTTCTTC.